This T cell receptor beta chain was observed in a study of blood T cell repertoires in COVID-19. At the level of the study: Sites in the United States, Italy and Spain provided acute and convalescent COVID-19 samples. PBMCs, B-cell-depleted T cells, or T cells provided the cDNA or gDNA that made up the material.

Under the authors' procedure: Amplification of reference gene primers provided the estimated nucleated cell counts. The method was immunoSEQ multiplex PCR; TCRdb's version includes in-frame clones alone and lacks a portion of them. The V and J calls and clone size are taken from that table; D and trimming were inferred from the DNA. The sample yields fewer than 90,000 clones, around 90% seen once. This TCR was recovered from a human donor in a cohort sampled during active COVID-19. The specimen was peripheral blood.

This CDR3 reads CASVQGMRTEAFF. For the CDR3, the DNA is TGTGCCAGTGTACAGGGGATGAGGACTGAAGCTTTCTTT. The J gene is TRBJ1-1, the V gene TRBV19; 7 nucleotides agree with TRBD1. Trimming at V came to 8 bases and at J to 5 bases, leaving 8 bases not matched to a gene. The CDR3 is 13 amino acids. Germline V gene lookup returns CDR1 LNHDA and CDR2 SQIVND (reference sequence).